One sample yielded the 26 T cell receptor beta chains listed below, sequenced in a study of spatial heterogeneity in lung cancer. Time point defined: sample taken at primary tumor resection. Tumor, nontumor lung or frozen PBMC supplied whole RNA, sequenced without sorting. Using its own MiXCR run on the 5' RACE reads, TCRdb lists one record per CDR3 protein. This table holds some 11,000 distinct CDR3 sequences, 6.2% found once. Sequences were derived from normal lung tissue next to the tumor, sampled at surgery. These receptors all come from a male donor with early-stage non-small cell lung cancer.

Comment on this clonotype: This beta chain lies outside the target of a library built for alpha chains; its clone size means little. The chain recombines TRBV5-1 with TRBJ1-2; D may be TRBD1 (5 bases). CDR1 and CDR2 from the germline V gene are SGHRS and YFSETQ. This CDR3 has 14 amino acids. V was cut by 4 bases and J by 4 bases, with 14 bases left in between. The CDR3 nucleotides are TGCGCCAGCAGCCGCGACAGTTACCTCTATGGCTACACCTTC. Translation gives CASSRDSYLYGYTF.

On this clonotype: Since the library was made to target alpha chains, this beta chain is a stray read and its abundance is not meaningful. The chain is built from TRBV24-1 and TRBJ2-1; maybe TRBD2 (6 bases). Germline CDR1 is KGHDR and CDR2 is SFDVKD. Trimming shortened V by 9 bases and J by 7 bases, and 12 bases separated the two germline ends. There are 12 residues in the CDR3. CDR3 nucleotides: TGTGCCACCGGGGGGACGGGAAATGAGCAGTTCTTC. Translated: CATGGTGNEQFF.

Relative to its sample, this clonotype is medium-sized. With the library built for alpha chains, this beta chain is off target and its frequency is not meaningful. This chain joins TRBV5-5 and TRBJ1-2; TRBD1 matches 7 bases. The CDR3 covers 14 residues. Trimming at V came to 4 bases and at J to 3 bases, leaving 6 bases not matched to a gene. Looked up from germline, CDR1 is SGHKS and CDR2 is YYEKEE (reference sequence). The CDR3 DNA follows: TGTGCCAGCAGCATAACGGGACAGTACTATGGCTACACCTTC. It codes for CASSITGQYYGYTF.

A single count supports this clonotype. Found in a library prepared for alpha chains, this beta chain is an off-target read, and its abundance has little meaning. The V gene is TRBV28, the J gene TRBJ1-1; no clear D gene. The CDR3 runs 14 residues. Germline lookup yields CDR1 MDHEN and CDR2 SYDVKM. The V and J ends lost 6 bases and 1 base respectively, with 12 bases between them. The CDR3 nucleotides are TGTGCCAGCAGCCCTTCCGGGCCGAACACTGAAGCTTTCTTT. Its translation: CASSPSGPNTEAFF.

This clonotype was found many times. Because the library targeted alpha chains, this beta chain is an off-target read whose size means little. The genes are TRBV19 and TRBJ1-5; D is unclear. Germline V gene lookup returns CDR1 LNHDA and CDR2 SQIVND (reference sequence). V lost 6 bases, J lost 0 bases, and 15 bases lay in between. The CDR3 consists of 16 residues. Here the CDR3 DNA reads TGTGCCAGTAGGTTTAATTGGGAGGGTAGCAATCAGCCCCAGCATTTT. Protein product: CASRFNWEGSNQPQHF.

By sample fraction, this clonotype is medium-sized. This beta chain is an off-target read within a library intended for alpha chains, so its frequency means little. V and J are TRBV4-2 and TRBJ1-4; no definite D call. Trimming left V 6 bases short and J 2 bases short, with 22 bases between. Per the germline V gene, CDR1 is LGHNA and CDR2 is YNFKEQ. The CDR3 extends over 18 amino acids. CDR3 in amino acids: CASRRRLMDRSTNEKLFF. The CDR3 nucleotides are TGTGCCAGCAGAAGGCGACTTATGGACCGAAGCACTAATGAAAAACTGTTTTTT.

This clonotype was counted a few times. The library was prepared for alpha chains; this beta chain is a stray read, so its frequency means little. The gene calls are TRBV5-1 and TRBJ2-7, with D perhaps being TRBD1 or TRBD2 (5 bases each). Trimming cost V 0 bases and J 2 bases, with 9 bases left between them. Per germline, CDR1 SGHRS and CDR2 YFSETQ. The CDR3 has 14 amino acids. The CDR3, as DNA: TGCGCCAGCAGCTTGGGGGACGCAACCTACGAGCAGTACTTC. Translating it yields CASSLGDATYEQYF.

This clonotype came up many times. This beta chain appears as a stray read in a library generated for alpha chains; its size is not informative. The chain couples TRBV29-1 to TRBJ2-7; 10 bases agree with TRBD1. The V gene end was trimmed by 2 bases and the J gene end by 7 bases; junction bases not matched to a gene: 11. Germline values: CDR1 SQVTM, CDR2 ANQGSEA. This CDR3 has 15 amino acids. The CDR3 region is CSVEISPGQGLEQYF. In DNA, the CDR3 is TGCAGCGTTGAAATCAGTCCGGGACAGGGGTTAGAGCAGTACTTC.

This clonotype showed up many times. The size of this beta chain means little, since it is a stray read in a library made for alpha chains. CDR3 region: CASQGASRGGELFF. The CDR3 nucleotides read TGTGCCAGCCAAGGGGCCTCCCGGGGCGGGGAGCTGTTTTTT. The V and J genes are TRBV6-2 or TRBV6-3 and TRBJ2-2; possibly TRBD1 or TRBD2 for D (5 bases each). The CDR3 sequence is 14 residues long. Germline lookup yields CDR1 MNHEY and CDR2 SVGEGT. Trimming left V 8 bases short and J 7 bases short, with 17 bases between.

This clonotype was observed at least ten times. Since it is a stray read in a library aimed at alpha chains, this beta chain has a size that is not meaningful. V and J are TRBV13 and TRBJ1-5; D may be TRBD1 (5 bases). This CDR3 has 15 residues. Germline lookup yields CDR1 PRHDT and CDR2 FYEKMQ (reference sequence). Trimming pared 0 bases from V and 2 bases from J, leaving 8 bases between. The DNA of the CDR3 is TGTGCCAGCAGCTTAGGTGGGGGTGGCAATCAGCCCCAGCATTTT. This translates into CASSLGGGGNQPQHF.

The table lists this clonotype with a few counts. This beta chain was picked up by a library intended for alpha chains and is off target, so its count carries little meaning. V is TRBV6-6 and J is TRBJ1-5, with 9 bases lining up with TRBD1. V shed 6 bases and J 7 bases; nucleotides not matched to a gene: 10. The length of the CDR3 is 15 residues. Germline V lookup: CDR1 MNHNY, CDR2 SVGAGI (reference sequence). CDR3 residues: CASSTMGQGYQPQHF. CDR3 in DNA: TGTGCCAGCAGCACTATGGGACAGGGATACCAGCCCCAGCATTTT.

This clonotype was seen ten or more times. Within a library made for alpha chains, this beta chain is off target, and its count is uninformative. Written as DNA, the CDR3 is TGTGCCAGCGAGCAGGGATCGGACCAGCCCCAGCATTTT. Amino acid sequence: CASEQGSDQPQHF. V usage is TRBV2 and J usage is TRBJ1-5, with D perhaps matching TRBD1 (5 bases). The V gene lost 8 bases and the J gene lost 7 bases, with 15 bases spanning the gap. This CDR3 is 13 amino acids long. Per the germline V gene, CDR1 is SNHLY and CDR2 is FYNNEI.

This clonotype was counted ten times or more. Little can be read into the size of this beta chain, an off-target read in a library designed for alpha chains. The gene calls are TRBV6-1 and TRBJ1-6; the D is unclear. The length of the CDR3 is 15 residues. Germline loops: CDR1 MNHNS, CDR2 SASEGT. Trimming stripped 7 bases from V and 6 bases from J, with 16 bases between. CDR3 in amino acids: CASTPPGVRNSPLHF. The CDR3 bases are TGTGCCAGCACCCCCCCAGGAGTTCGTAATTCACCCCTCCACTTT.

This clonotype was observed at least ten times. This beta chain turned up in a library designed for alpha chains; as an off-target read, its abundance says little. This chain joins TRBV10-3 and TRBJ1-4, with a weak D call TRBD1 (6 bases). Trimming stripped 5 bases from V and 3 bases from J, with 13 bases between. From germline, CDR1 is ENHRY and CDR2 SYGVKD. The CDR3 runs to 15 residues. CDR3 amino acids: CAISSEGGSNEKLFF. The DNA of the CDR3 is TGTGCCATCAGTAGTGAAGGGGGATCTAATGAAAAACTGTTTTTT.

The sample holds many counts of this clonotype. In a library made to pick up alpha chains, this beta chain is a stray read with a size that means little. The chain combines TRBV19 with TRBJ2-7; D is uncertain. CDR1 and CDR2 (germline): LNHDA, SQIVND (reference sequence). V was pared by 4 bases and J by 0 bases, with 7 bases between. CDR3 size: 13 residues. The CDR3 is CASSNRDSYEQYF. Written as DNA, the CDR3 is TGTGCCAGTAGTAACAGAGACTCCTACGAGCAGTACTTC.

This clonotype was counted at least ten times. This beta chain was picked up by a library intended for alpha chains and is off target, so its count carries little meaning. The chain joins TRBV9 to TRBJ1-2; a possible D gene is TRBD1 (5 bases). V was pared by 3 bases and J by 3 bases, with 12 bases between. From germline, CDR1 is SGDLS and CDR2 YYNGEE. The CDR3 has 14 amino acids. CDR3 nucleotides: TGTGCCAGCAGCGCTTCCACAGGATACTATGGCTACACCTTC. This translates into CASSASTGYYGYTF. The whole variable domain, filled in from reference TRBV9 and TRBJ1-2, reads DSGVTQTPKHLITATGQRVTLRCSPRSGDLSVYWYQQSLDQGLQFLIQYYNGEERAKGNILERFSAQQFPDLHSELNLSSLELGDSALYFCASSASTGYYGYTFGSGTRLTVV.

This clonotype was seen many times. The library was built for alpha chains, so this beta chain is an off-target read and its size means little. The V gene is TRBV20-1, the J gene TRBJ2-5; D possibly uses TRBD1 or TRBD2 (5 bases each). The V end was cut by 0 bases, the J end by 4 bases, with 21 bases between. CDR3 length equals 17 residues. Per germline, CDR1 DFQATT and CDR2 SNEGSKA (reference sequence). CDR3 amino acids: CSARERRNGAVGETQYF. CDR3 in DNA: TGCAGTGCTAGAGAGAGGCGTAACGGGGCGGTGGGAGAGACCCAGTACTTC.

In this sample, this clonotype turned up many times. A library prepared for alpha chains yielded this beta chain as an off-target read; its size is of little meaning. This chain connects TRBV7-4 to TRBJ1-5; 9 nucleotides match TRBD1. V shed 6 bases, J shed 11 bases, and the junction held 11 bases outside the gene matches. The CDR3 covers 14 residues. The germline V gene has CDR1 SGHVT and CDR2 SQSDAQ. CDR3 protein: CASRLDRGPRAQHF. The CDR3 DNA is TGTGCCAGCAGACTGGACAGGGGACCTCGGGCCCAGCATTTT.

This clonotype was detected ten times or more. With the library built for alpha chains, this beta chain is off target and its frequency is not meaningful. The chain is built from TRBV9 and TRBJ1-2; no clear D gene. V was clipped by 0 bases and J by 0 bases, with 6 bases between them. Per the germline V gene, CDR1 is SGDLS and CDR2 is YYNGEE. The CDR3 runs to 14 residues. CDR3 bases: TGTGCCAGCAGCGTAGCTGGGGCTAACTATGGCTACACCTTC. This translates into CASSVAGANYGYTF.

This clonotype was observed at least ten times. Because the library targeted alpha chains, this beta chain is an off-target read whose size means little. The V call is TRBV12-3 or TRBV12-4, the J call TRBJ1-1, with no clear D. The CDR3 is 12 amino acids. The germline V and J ends were trimmed by 4 bases and 7 bases, with 10 bases remaining between them. The CDR3, as DNA: TGTGCCAGCAGTTCCGGGGTTCTTGAAGCTTTCTTT. This sequence encodes CASSSGVLEAFF.

Points on this clonotype: With the library built for alpha chains, this beta chain is off target and its frequency is not meaningful. The CDR3 DNA reads as TGTGCCAGCAGCTTGGCATGGGCGCGAGGCACCGGGGAGCTGTTTTTT. Protein product: CASSLAWARGTGELFF. V gene TRBV7-6 combines with J gene TRBJ2-2; D call uncertain. In germline, CDR1 is SGHVS, CDR2 FNYEAQ. Trimming removed 3 bases at V and 4 bases at J, with 15 bases between. This CDR3 contains 16 residues.

Ten or more counts support this clonotype. Found in a library prepared for alpha chains, this beta chain is an off-target read, and its abundance has little meaning. The rearrangement links TRBV10-1 to TRBJ2-1, with D possibly being TRBD1 (6 bases). This CDR3 is 13 amino acids long. Germline V lookup: CDR1 WNHNN, CDR2 SYGVQD (reference sequence). The ends were cut back, 3 bases at V and 12 bases at J, with 15 bases in the middle. The CDR3 loop reads CASSDPTGPGQFF. CDR3 nucleotides: TGCGCCAGCAGTGATCCGACAGGCCCGGGGCAGTTCTTC.

By share, this clonotype counts as medium-sized. This beta chain is a stray sequence in a library constructed for alpha chains; its clone size is not meaningful. The CDR3 sequence: CASSPRLAGGELFF. CDR3 sequence (DNA): TGTGCCAGCAGCCCAAGACTAGCAGGCGGGGAGCTGTTTTTT. V usage is TRBV9 and J usage is TRBJ2-2; 7 positions match TRBD2. The V gene end was trimmed by 4 bases and the J gene end by 7 bases; junction bases not matched to a gene: 7. The germline gives CDR1 SGDLS, CDR2 YYNGEE. The CDR3 loop spans 14 amino acids.

This clonotype was counted at least ten times. The library was designed around alpha chains, so this beta chain is a stray read whose abundance carries little weight. This rearrangement joins TRBV2 to TRBJ1-2; 9 nucleotides agree with TRBD1. CDR1 and CDR2 from the germline V gene are SNHLY and FYNNEI. The CDR3 totals 14 residues. Germline trimming cut 6 bases from V and 8 bases from J; bases unmatched to any gene: 10. The CDR3 DNA is TGTGCCAGCAGCGCACAGGGGGCAAGGCGGGGCTACACCTTC. It is translated as CASSAQGARRGYTF.

In this sample, this clonotype turned up many times. The library was designed around alpha chains, so this beta chain is a stray read whose abundance carries little weight. The gene calls are TRBV2 and TRBJ1-5; D remains unclear. Germline values: CDR1 SNHLY, CDR2 FYNNEI. V lost 0 bases and J 0 bases, leaving 3 bases between the germline ends. The CDR3 covers 14 residues. The DNA of the CDR3 is TGTGCCAGCAGTGAAGCTTATAGCAATCAGCCCCAGCATTTT. Encoded protein: CASSEAYSNQPQHF.

A few counts support this clonotype. This beta chain is an off-target read within a library intended for alpha chains, so its frequency means little. The chain carries TRBV20-1 and TRBJ2-2; 9 nucleotides line up with TRBD1. V lost 0 bases to trimming and J lost 7 bases; unmatched junction nucleotides: 3. This CDR3 has 14 residues. CDR1 and CDR2 (germline): DFQATT, SNEGSKA (reference sequence). CDR3 bases: TGCAGTGCTAGAGATGGGACAGGGTACGGGGAGCTGTTTTTT. This codes for CSARDGTGYGELFF.